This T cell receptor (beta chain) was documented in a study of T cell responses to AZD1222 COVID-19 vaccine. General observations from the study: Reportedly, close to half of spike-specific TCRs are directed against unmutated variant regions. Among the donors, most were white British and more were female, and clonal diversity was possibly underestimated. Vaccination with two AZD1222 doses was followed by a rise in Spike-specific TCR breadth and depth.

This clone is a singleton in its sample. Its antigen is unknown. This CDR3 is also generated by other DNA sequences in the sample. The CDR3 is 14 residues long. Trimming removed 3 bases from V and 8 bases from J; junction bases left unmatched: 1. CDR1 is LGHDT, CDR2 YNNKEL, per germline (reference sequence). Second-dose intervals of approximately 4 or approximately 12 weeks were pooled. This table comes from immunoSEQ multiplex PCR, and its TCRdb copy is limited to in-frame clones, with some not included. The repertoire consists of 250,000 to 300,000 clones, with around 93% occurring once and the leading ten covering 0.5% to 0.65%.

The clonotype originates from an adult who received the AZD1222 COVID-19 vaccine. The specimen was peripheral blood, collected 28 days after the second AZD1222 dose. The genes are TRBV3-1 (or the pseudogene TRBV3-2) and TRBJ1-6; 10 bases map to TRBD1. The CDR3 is CASSQGTGDSPLHF. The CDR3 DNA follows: TGTGCCAGCAGCCAGGGGACAGGGGATTCACCCCTCCACTTT.